These T cell receptor beta chains were read from a single sample in a study of breast tumors, draining lymph nodes, adjacent tissues. TCRdb used MiXCR to reprocess the multiplex PCR reads, holding one entry per CDR3 protein. This table has some 230,000 distinct CDR3 sequences, approximately 36% appearing once. Input material: axillary lymph node tissue. These receptors all stem from a female donor with breast cancer. Some clones in this sample may be carry-over from other donors' samples. The CDR3 runs from the conserved cysteine through the conserved F or W. Fields, in order: clone size, V gene, D gene, J gene, CDR3 protein, CDR3 DNA. The D gene is left open where the match is weak. Size values are once, few and many counts, or a class for expanded clones, and some rows have none.

size: many; V: TRBV4-2; D: TRBD2; J: TRBJ2-2; CDR3: CASSQVASGVPGELFF; DNA: TGTGCCAGCAGCCAAGTTGCTAGCGGGGTCCCCGGGGAGCTGTTTTTT
size: once; V: TRBV6-5; D: TRBD1; J: TRBJ2-4; CDR3: CASSRRQGSAKNIQYF; DNA: TGTGCCAGCAGTCGGCGACAGGGATCGGCCAAAAACATTCAGTACTTC
size: many; V: TRBV6-1; D: TRBD1; J: TRBJ1-4; CDR3: CASSGGQGGKLFF; DNA: TGTGCCAGCAGTGGGGGACAGGGTGGAAAACTGTTTTTT
size: -; V: TRBV20-1; D: -; J: TRBJ1-2; CDR3: CSALRLGGGNYGYTF; DNA: TGCAGTGCTCTAAGGTTGGGAGGTGGTAACTATGGCTACACCTTC
size: -; V: TRBV25-1; D: TRBD1; J: TRBJ2-7; CDR3: CASRDRGASEQYF; DNA: TGTGCCAGCAGGGACAGGGGGGCAAGCGAGCAGTACTTC
size: many; V: TRBV5-5; D: -; J: TRBJ2-3; CDR3: CASSLGPGGGTDTQYF; DNA: TGTGCCAGCAGCTTGGGGCCTGGAGGGGGAACAGATACGCAGTATTTT
size: -; V: TRBV7-3; D: -; J: TRBJ2-3; CDR3: CASRRQSGDTQYF; DNA: TGTGCCAGCAGGCGTCAATCAGGGGATACGCAGTATTTT
size: many; V: TRBV7-9; D: -; J: TRBJ2-5; CDR3: CASSPQTSRGETQYF; DNA: TGTGCCAGCAGCCCTCAAACCTCAAGGGGAGAGACCCAGTACTTC
size: -; V: TRBV6-1; D: TRBD1; J: TRBJ1-5; CDR3: CASISPGGKNQPQHF; DNA: TGTGCCAGCATTAGCCCAGGGGGCAAGAATCAGCCCCAGCATTTT
size: many; V: TRBV29-1; D: -; J: TRBJ1-5; CDR3: CSAGGRNQPQHF; DNA: TGCAGCGCGGGGGGGAGGAATCAGCCCCAGCATTTT
size: -; V: TRBV20-1; D: -; J: TRBJ2-2; CDR3: CSAENTGELFF; DNA: TGCAGTGCCGAGAACACCGGGGAGCTGTTTTTT
size: many; V: TRBV29-1; D: -; J: TRBJ1-5; CDR3: CSVFDAGQPQHF; DNA: TGCAGCGTTTTCGATGCGGGTCAGCCCCAGCATTTT
size: -; V: TRBV11-2; D: -; J: TRBJ2-7; CDR3: CASSLDSGYEQYF; DNA: TGTGCCAGCAGCTTAGATAGTGGCTACGAGCAGTACTTC
size: -; V: TRBV7-2; D: TRBD1; J: TRBJ2-5; CDR3: CASSSYTGGGYGEETQYF; DNA: TGTGCCAGCAGCTCGTATACAGGGGGCGGTTATGGCGAAGAGACCCAGTACTTC
size: many; V: TRBV7-8; D: -; J: TRBJ1-6; CDR3: CASSTGNSPLHF; DNA: TGTGCCAGCAGTACAGGGAATTCACCCCTCCACTTT
size: many; V: TRBV25-1; D: TRBD1; J: TRBJ2-1; CDR3: CASSGTGQGYNEQFF; DNA: TGTGCCAGCAGTGGGACGGGACAGGGATACAATGAGCAGTTCTTC
size: -; V: TRBV9; D: TRBD1; J: TRBJ2-6; CDR3: CASSLRGRDRGSGANVLTF; DNA: TGTGCCAGCAGCCTGAGGGGTCGGGACAGGGGGTCTGGGGCCAACGTCCTGACTTTC
size: many; V: TRBV12-3/TRBV12-4; D: -; J: TRBJ2-7; CDR3: CASSSRDEQYF; DNA: TGTGCCAGCAGTTCGAGGGACGAGCAGTACTTC
size: many; V: TRBV6-6; D: TRBD1; J: TRBJ2-1; CDR3: CASKPPGQGHNEQFF; DNA: TGTGCCAGCAAGCCCCCGGGACAGGGCCACAATGAGCAGTTCTTC
size: -; V: TRBV27; D: TRBD1; J: TRBJ1-2; CDR3: CASSFWGQGASGYTF; DNA: TGTGCCAGCAGTTTTTGGGGACAGGGGGCGAGTGGCTACACCTTC
size: many; V: TRBV7-8; D: -; J: TRBJ2-5; CDR3: CASRQKETQYF; DNA: TGTGCCAGCAGACAGAAAGAGACCCAGTACTTC
size: many; V: TRBV10-1; D: -; J: TRBJ2-2; CDR3: CASSEKQGGTGELFF; DNA: TGCGCCAGCAGTGAGAAACAGGGAGGAACCGGGGAGCTGTTTTTT
size: many; V: TRBV29-1; D: TRBD2; J: TRBJ2-5; CDR3: CSVAGLAATETQYF; DNA: TGCAGCGTCGCGGGACTAGCGGCAACAGAGACCCAGTACTTC
size: many; V: TRBV7-2; D: TRBD1; J: TRBJ2-7; CDR3: CASSPYRGDNEQYF; DNA: TGTGCCAGCAGCCCCTACAGGGGGGACAACGAGCAGTACTTC
size: -; V: TRBV6-6; D: -; J: TRBJ2-1; CDR3: CASSQGDGSSYNEQFF; DNA: TGTGCCAGCAGTCAGGGGGACGGGAGCTCCTACAATGAGCAGTTCTTC
size: many; V: TRBV24-1; D: -; J: TRBJ2-2; CDR3: CATSGDYTGELFF; DNA: TGTGCCACCAGTGGGGATTACACCGGGGAGCTGTTTTTT
size: many; V: TRBV12-5; D: -; J: TRBJ2-5; CDR3: CASAGGGGGQETQYF; DNA: TGTGCTAGTGCGGGGGGCGGCGGGGGCCAAGAGACCCAGTACTTC
size: many; V: TRBV7-8; D: -; J: TRBJ1-2; CDR3: CASSLKPNYGYTF; DNA: TGTGCCAGCAGCTTAAAACCTAACTATGGCTACACCTTC
size: -; V: TRBV5-1; D: TRBD1; J: TRBJ2-6; CDR3: CASSHPGGNVLTF; DNA: TGCGCCAGCAGCCATCCAGGGGGCAACGTCCTGACTTTC
size: many; V: TRBV19; D: TRBD2; J: TRBJ2-2; CDR3: CASSKGLASTGELFF; DNA: TGTGCCAGTAGTAAGGGACTAGCGAGCACCGGGGAGCTGTTTTTT
size: -; V: TRBV24-1; D: -; J: TRBJ2-6; CDR3: CATSGQEWAGANVLTF; DNA: TGTGCCACCAGTGGGCAGGAGTGGGCCGGGGCCAACGTCCTGACTTTC
size: -; V: TRBV20-1; D: -; J: TRBJ2-2; CDR3: CSARDRGSGELFF; DNA: TGCAGTGCTAGAGATCGGGGCAGCGGGGAGCTGTTTTTT
size: many; V: TRBV7-9; D: TRBD1; J: TRBJ1-2; CDR3: CASSLRLTGGKGYGYTF; DNA: TGTGCCAGCAGCCTCCGGTTGACAGGGGGCAAGGGCTATGGCTACACCTTC
size: -; V: TRBV6-1; D: -; J: TRBJ2-7; CDR3: CAISRVDREQYF; DNA: TGTGCCATCTCCCGGGTCGACCGCGAGCAGTACTTC
size: many; V: TRBV20-1; D: -; J: TRBJ2-5; CDR3: CSASTGRGLLMTQYF; DNA: TGCAGTGCTTCCACAGGGCGGGGGCTCCTTATGACCCAGTACTTC
size: -; V: TRBV7-3; D: -; J: TRBJ2-4; CDR3: CASSLATWGRNIQHF; DNA: TGTGCCAGCAGCTTAGCCACCTGGGGCCGAAACATTCAGCACTTC
size: -; V: TRBV19; D: -; J: TRBJ1-2; CDR3: CASSIRGNGYGYTF; DNA: TGTGCCAGTAGTATTCGCGGGAACGGCTATGGCTACACCTTC
size: -; V: TRBV5-1; D: TRBD1; J: TRBJ2-2; CDR3: CASSSPYSAWTGGFTGELFF; DNA: TGCGCCAGCAGCTCCCCCTATTCCGCTTGGACAGGGGGCTTCACCGGGGAGCTGTTTTTT
size: -; V: TRBV7-3; D: -; J: TRBJ2-1; CDR3: CASSRGDRPNEQFF; DNA: TGTGCCAGCAGCCGGGGGGACAGACCTAATGAGCAGTTCTTC
size: many; V: TRBV24-1; D: TRBD1; J: TRBJ2-1; CDR3: CATSDARGRGSPNEQFF; DNA: TGTGCCACCAGTGATGCCAGGGGGCGCGGGTCCCCTAATGAGCAGTTCTTC
size: many; V: TRBV3-1; D: TRBD1; J: TRBJ2-2; CDR3: CASSQLRTGFTGELFF; DNA: TGTGCCAGCAGCCAATTACGGACAGGGTTCACCGGGGAGCTGTTTTTT
size: many; V: TRBV7-2; D: -; J: TRBJ2-7; CDR3: CASSSTRREQYF; DNA: TGTGCCAGCAGCTCTACTAGGCGCGAGCAGTACTTC
size: -; V: TRBV11-2; D: TRBD2; J: TRBJ2-7; CDR3: CASSPSTGGGYEQYF; DNA: TGTGCCAGCAGCCCAAGCACGGGGGGGGGATACGAGCAGTACTTC
size: few; V: TRBV7-2; D: -; J: TRBJ1-1; CDR3: CASSPTAGNTEAFF; DNA: TGTGCCAGCAGCCCCACCGCGGGGAACACTGAAGCTTTCTTT
size: -; V: TRBV6-2/TRBV6-3; D: TRBD2; J: TRBJ2-1; CDR3: CASSPRDYFLDEQFF; DNA: TGTGCCAGCAGTCCCCGGGACTATTTTCTTGATGAGCAGTTCTTC
size: few; V: TRBV7-2; D: -; J: TRBJ1-2; CDR3: CASSRRVGGSYGYPF; DNA: TGTGCCAGCAGCCGACGGGTGGGGGGCAGCTATGGCTACCCCTTC
size: -; V: TRBV6-4; D: TRBD2; J: TRBJ2-7; CDR3: CASSDSGLAGGRGYEQYF; DNA: TGTGCCAGCAGTGACTCGGGGCTAGCGGGAGGGAGGGGATACGAGCAGTACTTC
size: -; V: TRBV6-6; D: -; J: TRBJ2-5; CDR3: CASTIGGETQYF; DNA: TGTGCCAGCACCATAGGAGGGGAGACCCAGTACTTC
size: many; V: TRBV29-1; D: TRBD2; J: TRBJ2-1; CDR3: CSVVPSGGYNEQFF; DNA: TGCAGCGTTGTACCTAGCGGGGGCTACAATGAGCAGTTCTTC
size: many; V: TRBV19; D: TRBD1; J: TRBJ1-6; CDR3: CASSDREGSPLHF; DNA: TGTGCCAGTAGTGACAGGGAAGGTTCACCCCTCCACTTT
size: -; V: TRBV2; D: -; J: TRBJ2-7; CDR3: CASRGGPGVGYEQYF; DNA: TGTGCCAGCAGGGGGGGACCGGGAGTAGGTTACGAGCAGTACTTC
size: -; V: TRBV2; D: -; J: TRBJ2-1; CDR3: CASIMSPRPYNEQFF; DNA: TGTGCCAGCATTATGTCGCCTAGACCATACAATGAGCAGTTCTTC
size: few; V: TRBV7-9; D: -; J: TRBJ2-6; CDR3: CASSASTVSSGANVLTF; DNA: TGTGCCAGCAGCGCCTCTACGGTCAGCTCTGGGGCCAACGTCCTGACTTTC